What follows describes a single T cell receptor beta chain. The data originate from a study of blood T cell repertoires in COVID-19. CDR1 LNHDA and CDR2 SQIVND come from the germline V gene (reference sequence). V lost 4 bases and J 0 bases, leaving 7 bases between the germline ends. This CDR3 comprises 14 residues. TCRdb keeps only in-frame clones here, not all; method: immunoSEQ multiplex PCR. The table has about 150,000 clones, over 70% seen once. This TCR was sampled from a woman aged 70 to 79 who had recovered from COVID-19. The sequenced material came from peripheral blood. J is TRBJ1-5 and V is TRBV19, with D possibly TRBD1 on 5 matching bases. CDR3 coding DNA: TGTGCCAGTAGTAGGGGGGGTAGCAATCAGCCCCAGCATTTT. It codes for CASSRGGSNQPQHF.